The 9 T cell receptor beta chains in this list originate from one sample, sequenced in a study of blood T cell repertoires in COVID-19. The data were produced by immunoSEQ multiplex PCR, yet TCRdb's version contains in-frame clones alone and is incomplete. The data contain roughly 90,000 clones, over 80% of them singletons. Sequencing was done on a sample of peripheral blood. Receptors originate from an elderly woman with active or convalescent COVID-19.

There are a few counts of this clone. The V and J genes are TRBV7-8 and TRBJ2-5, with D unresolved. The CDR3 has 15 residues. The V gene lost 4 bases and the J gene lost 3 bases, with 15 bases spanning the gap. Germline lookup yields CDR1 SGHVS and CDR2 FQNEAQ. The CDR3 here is CASSSASALEETQYF. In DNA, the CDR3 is TGTGCCAGCAGCTCCGCTAGTGCTTTAGAAGAGACCCAGTACTTC.

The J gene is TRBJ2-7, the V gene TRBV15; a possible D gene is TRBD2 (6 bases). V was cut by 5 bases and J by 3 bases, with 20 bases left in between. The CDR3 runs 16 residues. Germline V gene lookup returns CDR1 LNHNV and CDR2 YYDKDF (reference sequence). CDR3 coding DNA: TGTGCCACCAGCTCCTTCCGGGGGACGCGGGACTACGAGCAGTACTTC. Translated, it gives CATSSFRGTRDYEQYF.

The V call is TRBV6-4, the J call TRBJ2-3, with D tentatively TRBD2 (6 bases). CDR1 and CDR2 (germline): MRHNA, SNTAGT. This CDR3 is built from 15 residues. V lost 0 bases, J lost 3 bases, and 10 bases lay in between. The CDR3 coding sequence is TGTGCCAGCAGTGACTCCTGGGGGGAAACAGATACGCAGTATTTT. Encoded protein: CASSDSWGETDTQYF.

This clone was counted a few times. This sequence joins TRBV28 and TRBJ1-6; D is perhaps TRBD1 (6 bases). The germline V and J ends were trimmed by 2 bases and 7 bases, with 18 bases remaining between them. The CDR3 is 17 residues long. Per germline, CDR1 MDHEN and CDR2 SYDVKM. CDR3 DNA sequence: TGTGCCAGCAGTTTAGGCCAGGGGAAGATGGGGAATTCACCCCTCCACTTT. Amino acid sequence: CASSLGQGKMGNSPLHF.

CDR3 loop: CASSGLVPGSQHF. CDR3 DNA: TGTGCCAGCAGTGGTTTGGTGCCCGGGTCCCAGCATTTT. The chain employs TRBV2 and TRBJ1-5, with D unclear. Germline-derived CDR1 and CDR2 are SNHLY and FYNNEI. CDR3 size: 13 residues. V was clipped by 4 bases and J by 11 bases, with 15 bases between them.

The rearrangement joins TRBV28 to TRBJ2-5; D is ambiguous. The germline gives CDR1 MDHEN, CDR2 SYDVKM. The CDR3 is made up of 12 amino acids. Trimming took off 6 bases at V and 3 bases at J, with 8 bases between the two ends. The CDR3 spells CASRLAKETQYF. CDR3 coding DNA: TGTGCCAGCAGACTCGCTAAAGAGACCCAGTACTTC.

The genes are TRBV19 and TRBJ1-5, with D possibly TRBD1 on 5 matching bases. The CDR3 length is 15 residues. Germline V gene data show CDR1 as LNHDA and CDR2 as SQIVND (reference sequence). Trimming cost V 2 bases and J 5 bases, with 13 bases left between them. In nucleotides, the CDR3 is TGTGCCAGTAGTATACGATTGGACACCTATCAGCCCCAGCATTTT. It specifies CASSIRLDTYQPQHF.

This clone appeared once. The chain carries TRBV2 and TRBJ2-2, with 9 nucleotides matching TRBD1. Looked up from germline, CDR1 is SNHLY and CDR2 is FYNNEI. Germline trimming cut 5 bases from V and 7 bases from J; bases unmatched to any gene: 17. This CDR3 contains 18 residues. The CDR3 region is CASSPGGYRGPSGGELFF. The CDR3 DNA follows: TGTGCCAGCAGTCCGGGGGGTTACAGGGGGCCCTCGGGCGGGGAGCTGTTTTTT.

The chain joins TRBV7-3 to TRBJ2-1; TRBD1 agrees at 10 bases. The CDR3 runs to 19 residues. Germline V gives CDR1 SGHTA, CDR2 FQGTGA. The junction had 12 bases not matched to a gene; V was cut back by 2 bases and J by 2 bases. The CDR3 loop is CASSLAGQGYSSTYNEQFF. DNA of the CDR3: TGTGCCAGCAGCTTAGCGGGACAGGGGTACTCCAGCACCTACAATGAGCAGTTCTTC.